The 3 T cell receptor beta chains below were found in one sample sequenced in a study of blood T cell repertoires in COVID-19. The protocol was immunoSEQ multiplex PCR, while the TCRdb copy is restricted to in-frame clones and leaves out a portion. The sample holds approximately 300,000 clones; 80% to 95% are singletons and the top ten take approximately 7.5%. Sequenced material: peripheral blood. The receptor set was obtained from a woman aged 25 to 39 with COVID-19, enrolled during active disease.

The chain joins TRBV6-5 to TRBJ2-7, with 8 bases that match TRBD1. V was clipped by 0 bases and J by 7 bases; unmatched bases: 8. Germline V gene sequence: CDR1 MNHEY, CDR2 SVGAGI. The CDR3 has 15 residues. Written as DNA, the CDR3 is TGTGCCAGCAGTTACTCCTTGACAGGGGCCTCTGAGCAGTACTTC. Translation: CASSYSLTGASEQYF.

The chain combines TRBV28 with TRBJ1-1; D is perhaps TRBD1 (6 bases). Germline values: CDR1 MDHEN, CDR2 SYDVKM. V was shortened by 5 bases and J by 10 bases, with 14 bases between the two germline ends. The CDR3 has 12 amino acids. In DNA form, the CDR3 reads TGTGCCAGCAGTCTCATCCAGGGGCTAGCTTTCTTT. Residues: CASSLIQGLAFF.

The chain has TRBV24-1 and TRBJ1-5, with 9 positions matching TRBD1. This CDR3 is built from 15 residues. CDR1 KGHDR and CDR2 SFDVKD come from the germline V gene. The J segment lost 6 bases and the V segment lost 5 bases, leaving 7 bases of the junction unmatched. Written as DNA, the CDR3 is TGTGCCACCAGTGTCTCAGGACAGGGGAGTCAGCCCCAGCATTTT. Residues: CATSVSGQGSQPQHF.